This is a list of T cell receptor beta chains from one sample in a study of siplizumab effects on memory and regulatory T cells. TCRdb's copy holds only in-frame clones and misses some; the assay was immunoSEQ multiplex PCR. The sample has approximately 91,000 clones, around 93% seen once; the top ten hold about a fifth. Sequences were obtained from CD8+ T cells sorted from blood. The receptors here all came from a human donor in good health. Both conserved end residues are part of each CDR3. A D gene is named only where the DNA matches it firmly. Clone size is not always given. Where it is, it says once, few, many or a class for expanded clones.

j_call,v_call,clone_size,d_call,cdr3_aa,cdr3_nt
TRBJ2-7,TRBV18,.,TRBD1,CASSPGQGRLHEQYF,TGTGCCAGCTCACCCGGACAGGGGCGCCTCCACGAGCAGTACTTC
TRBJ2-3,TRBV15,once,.,CATSSRVPDTQYF,TGTGCCACCAGCAGCAGGGTTCCAGATACGCAGTATTTT
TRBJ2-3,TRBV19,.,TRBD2,CASSITSGSTDTQYF,TGTGCCAGTAGTATAACTAGCGGGAGCACAGATACGCAGTATTTT
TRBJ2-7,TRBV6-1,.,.,CASSEPNKGGYEQYF,TGTGCCAGCAGTGAACCTAACAAGGGCGGGTACGAGCAGTACTTC
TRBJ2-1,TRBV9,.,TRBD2,CASSGYNSGRHVYNEQFF,TGTGCCAGCAGCGGCTATAATAGCGGGAGGCATGTCTACAATGAGCAGTTCTTC
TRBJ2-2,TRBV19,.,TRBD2,CATFTSGTGELFF,TGTGCCACATTTACTAGCGGGACCGGGGAGCTGTTTTTT
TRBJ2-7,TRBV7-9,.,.,CASSLGLSYEQYF,TGTGCCAGCAGCCTTGGACTCTCCTACGAGCAGTACTTC
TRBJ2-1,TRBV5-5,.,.,CASSLGHLNNEQFF,TGTGCCAGCAGCTTGGGTCATCTCAACAATGAGCAGTTCTTC
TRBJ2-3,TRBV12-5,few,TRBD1,CASGLAGTGGVVDTQYF,TGTGCTAGTGGTTTGGCCGGGACAGGGGGCGTAGTAGATACGCAGTATTTT
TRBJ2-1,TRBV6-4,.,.,CASADRDYNEQFF,TGTGCCAGCGCTGACCGGGACTACAATGAGCAGTTCTTC
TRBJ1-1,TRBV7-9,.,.,CASSFEGKTEAFF,TGTGCCAGCAGCTTTGAGGGAAAGACTGAAGCTTTCTTT
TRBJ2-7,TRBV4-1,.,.,CASSQATAGKGYEQYF,TGCGCCAGCAGCCAAGCGACGGCGGGGAAAGGGTACGAGCAGTACTTC
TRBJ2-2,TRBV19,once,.,CASSSGSTGELFF,TGTGCCAGTAGCTCGGGCAGCACCGGGGAGCTGTTTTTT
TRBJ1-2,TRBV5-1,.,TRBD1,CASRKGGVQGLEESGYTF,TGCGCCAGCAGGAAAGGGGGTGTACAGGGGCTAGAGGAAAGCGGCTACACCTTC
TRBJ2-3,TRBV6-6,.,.,CASSYHGARNTDTQYF,TGTGCCAGCAGTTACCACGGGGCCCGTAACACAGATACGCAGTATTTT
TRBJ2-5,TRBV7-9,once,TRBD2,CASSLPHRLAGVSATQYF,TGTGCCAGCAGCTTACCTCACAGGCTAGCGGGAGTAAGTGCAACCCAGTACTTC
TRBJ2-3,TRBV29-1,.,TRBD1,CSVGWTGGVTDTQYF,TGCAGCGTTGGGTGGACAGGGGGCGTAACAGATACGCAGTATTTT
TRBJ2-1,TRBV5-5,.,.,CASSLVQGSYNEQFF,TGTGCCAGCAGCTTGGTTCAGGGGTCCTACAATGAGCAGTTCTTC
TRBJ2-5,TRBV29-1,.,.,CSVLILEGTQYF,TGCAGCGTTTTGATCCTTGAGGGGACCCAGTACTTC
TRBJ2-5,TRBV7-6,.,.,CASSEAVGGETQYF,TGTGCCAGCAGCGAAGCGGTAGGCGGGGAGACCCAGTACTTC
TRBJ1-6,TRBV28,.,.,CASSLLRAPLHF,TGTGCCAGCAGTTTATTGAGGGCACCCCTCCACTTT
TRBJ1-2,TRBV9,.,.,CASSVGHSRYGYTF,TGTGCCAGCAGCGTAGGCCACAGTCGCTATGGCTACACCTTC
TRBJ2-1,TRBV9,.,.,CASSVREDEQFF,TGTGCCAGCAGCGTGAGGGAGGATGAGCAGTTCTTC
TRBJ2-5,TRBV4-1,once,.,CASSQVPPWETQYF,TGCGCCAGCAGCCAAGTACCTCCATGGGAGACCCAGTACTTC
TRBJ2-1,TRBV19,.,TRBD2,CASNAGGSSYNEQFF,TGTGCCAGTAACGCCGGGGGGAGCTCCTACAATGAGCAGTTCTTC
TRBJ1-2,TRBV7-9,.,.,CASSRRTENYGYTF,TGTGCCAGCAGCCGACGGACGGAGAACTATGGCTACACCTTC
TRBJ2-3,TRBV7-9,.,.,CASSLGPDTQYF,TGTGCCAGCAGCTTAGGCCCAGATACGCAGTATTTT
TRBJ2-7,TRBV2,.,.,CASSEAPDPGEQYF,TGTGCCAGCAGTGAAGCCCCTGACCCGGGAGAGCAGTACTTC
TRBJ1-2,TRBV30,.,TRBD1,CAFSGGTNYGYTF,TGTGCCTTTTCAGGGGGCACTAACTATGGCTACACCTTC
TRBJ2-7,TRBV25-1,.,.,CASSLTLRGEQYF,TGTGCCAGCAGCCTAACCCTAAGGGGTGAGCAGTACTTC
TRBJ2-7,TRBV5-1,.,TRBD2,CASSLESGRAGEQYF,TGCGCCAGCAGCTTAGAGAGCGGGAGGGCGGGCGAGCAGTACTTC
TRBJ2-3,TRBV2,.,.,CASTPKTDTQYF,TGTGCCAGCACTCCTAAAACGGATACGCAGTATTTT
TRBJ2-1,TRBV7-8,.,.,CASSSRGNSNEQFF,TGTGCCAGCAGCTCTAGAGGGAATAGCAATGAGCAGTTCTTC
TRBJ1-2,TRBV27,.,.,CASREGANYGYTF,TGTGCCAGCCGCGAGGGTGCGAACTATGGCTACACCTTC
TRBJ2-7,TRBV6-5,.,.,CASSYPHEQYF,TGTGCCAGCAGTTACCCCCACGAGCAGTACTTC
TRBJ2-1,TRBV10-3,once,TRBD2,CAISEPRLAGGGFF,TGTGCCATCAGTGAGCCCAGACTAGCGGGAGGTGGGTTCTTC
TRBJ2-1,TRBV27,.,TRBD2,CASRRGVDVYNEQFF,TGTGCCAGCAGACGGGGGGTAGATGTCTACAATGAGCAGTTCTTC
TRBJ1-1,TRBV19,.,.,CASSKTRGRVSIGAFF,TGTGCCAGTAGTAAGACGAGGGGGAGGGTGAGTATAGGAGCTTTCTTT
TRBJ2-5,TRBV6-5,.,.,CASSYTKETQYF,TGTGCCAGCAGTTACACGAAAGAGACCCAGTACTTC
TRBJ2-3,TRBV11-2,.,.,CASSAQNVDSTDTQYF,TGTGCCAGCAGCGCCCAGAATGTCGACAGCACAGATACGCAGTATTTT
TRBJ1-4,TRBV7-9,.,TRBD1,CASRKGADEKLFF,TGTGCCAGCAGAAAGGGGGCAGATGAAAAACTGTTTTTT
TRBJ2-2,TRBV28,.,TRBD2,CASSPPGEREGTGELFF,TGTGCCAGCAGTCCCCCGGGTGAGCGGGAGGGGACCGGGGAGCTGTTTTTT
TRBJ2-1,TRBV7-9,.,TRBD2,CASSFLAGGDREQFF,TGTGCCAGCAGTTTTCTAGCGGGAGGAGACCGTGAGCAGTTCTTC
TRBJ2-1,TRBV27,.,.,CASSSERGFPSNDEQFF,TGTGCCAGCAGTTCCGAGAGAGGCTTTCCGAGCAATGATGAGCAGTTCTTC
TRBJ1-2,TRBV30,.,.,CAWSVSGGYTF,TGTGCCTGGAGTGTATCCGGGGGCTACACCTTC
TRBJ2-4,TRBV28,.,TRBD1,CASTQDREKNIQYF,TGTGCCAGCACTCAGGACAGGGAAAAAAACATTCAGTACTTC
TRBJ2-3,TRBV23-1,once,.,CASRVNKIRGTDTQYF,TGCGCCAGCAGAGTCAATAAGATCAGGGGAACAGATACGCAGTATTTT
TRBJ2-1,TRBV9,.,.,CASSPSSKNEQFF,TGTGCCAGCAGCCCGTCGTCTAAAAATGAGCAGTTCTTC
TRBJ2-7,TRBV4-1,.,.,CASSQGTPPTYEQYF,TGCGCCAGCAGCCAAGGAACACCTCCAACCTACGAGCAGTACTTC
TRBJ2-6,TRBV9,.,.,CASSVGQTSGANVLTF,TGTGCCAGCAGCGTAGGACAGACCTCTGGGGCCAACGTCCTGACTTTC
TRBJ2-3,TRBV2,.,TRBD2,CASRDLAGGRTDTQYF,TGTGCCAGCAGGGACTTAGCGGGAGGGCGCACAGATACGCAGTATTTT
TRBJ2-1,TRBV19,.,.,CASLGGAAGASYNEQFF,TGTGCCTCCCTGGGGGGGGCGGCGGGAGCGTCCTACAATGAGCAGTTCTTC
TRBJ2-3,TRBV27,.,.,CASSPYITGDFTDTQYF,TGTGCCAGCAGCCCCTATATTACGGGTGACTTCACAGATACGCAGTATTTT